This record covers a single T cell receptor beta chain. Clones were read by immunoSEQ multiplex PCR, and TCRdb kept only the in-frame ones, dropping some. This sample has 45,000 to 55,000 clones, with 90% to 95% found just once. This CDR3 contains 15 residues. Germline values: CDR1 LGHNA, CDR2 YSLEER. The V and J ends lost 6 bases and 7 bases, in that order; junction bases with no gene match: 11. The source of the sample is a study of T cell changes during pregnancy in multiple sclerosis. The rearrangement joins TRBV4-3 to TRBJ2-1, with TRBD2 identical over 8 bases. The sequencing here drew on CD8+ T cells from peripheral blood mononuclear cells, taken before pregnancy. The TCR sequence derives from a female donor with multiple sclerosis, enrolled in a pregnancy study. CDR3 nucleotide sequence: TGCGCCAGCAGTCCAGGACTAGCTCCGGAAAATGAGCAGTTCTTC. The encoded protein is CASSPGLAPENEQFF.